Reported below is one TCR beta chain. This clonotype was detected a few times. The specificity of this receptor is unknown. No much larger clone is present one base from it, and per-base qualities are unavailable. The approximately 39 donors, aged 6 to 90 years, were systemically healthy Caucasian individuals from Russia. Around 10 milliliters of peripheral blood were collected from each donor into EDTA-treated Vacutainer tubes. PBMCs were isolated by Ficoll-Paque density-gradient centrifugation, with at least 6 million obtained per sample. Trizol reagent was used to extract total RNA from PBMCs, with at least 5 micrograms per sample. The percentages of naive CD45RAhigh/CD27high T cells were determined by flow cytometry on a PBMC aliquot from every donor. The method was 5' RACE. Data came from an Illumina HiSeq 2500. A second about 7 to 11 cycle PCR used a sample-barcoded 5' primer and a J-beta primer mix. A unique molecular identifier was introduced onto each TCR beta cDNA molecule by a template-switch 5' adaptor carrying 12 random nucleotides. At least 2.5 million CDR3-containing paired-end reads were obtained from each sample. All of the RNA was converted into first-strand cDNA using the Mint cDNA synthesis kit, with a TRBC-specific oligonucleotide serving as the primer. Following uracil-DNA glycosylase treatment, a first 18-cycle PCR with universal primers M1SS and BC2_uni_R was performed on all cDNA. The published analysis was carried out like this. Each sample was normalized by randomly selecting 1 million high-quality reads, each carrying a distinct molecular identifier. Reads with shared molecular identifiers were discarded instead of being binned into consensus sequences. CDR3 identification, clonotype clustering and error correction used MiTCR with a Q25 quality threshold and the strictest error-elimination algorithm. A nonparametric unseen species model using Euler transformation provided a lower-bound estimate of total TCR beta diversity. TCRdb reanalyzed the raw reads on its own, using fastp at Q25 for trimming and MiXCR for clone calling, and kept in-frame beta chains. Each CDR3 protein appears once, grouped with its most common genes and DNA. The V and J calls were not made by the authors but by TCRdb's processing. The sample table lists under 1,000,000 distinct CDR3 sequences, about 37% of them with a count of one. The top ten clonotypes cover 10% to 15% of the sample.

These data originate in a study of blood T cells in healthy people across ages (dated by TCRdb to 2013 to 2016). Looking at the study overall: In model experiments, template switching captured roughly one uniquely barcoded TCR beta cDNA molecule for every two T cells. The study measured age-related changes in TCR beta repertoire diversity using deep sequencing normalized with unique cDNA molecular identifiers. Using the same blood draw, the study looked at two additional independent replicas of 1 million unique cDNA reads for two donors, one aged 18 to 29 and the other aged 80 or older. To avoid experimental bias, donors of different ages were randomly spread across the sequencing lanes. Donors were grouped into four age groups: young (average 16 years), middle-aged (under 40), aged (about 60) and long-lived (82). Study-level results and caveats: Since profiling was done on bulk unsorted PBMCs, naive and antigen-experienced compartments could not be conclusively compared. Because the CMV infection status of the donors was unknown, age-related changes in expanded clonotypes may potentially have been confounded. A strong correlation was found between observed TCR beta diversity and the percentage of naive T cells measured by flow cytometry. Compared with the aged group, more naive CD4+ T cells, fewer expanded clones and increased TCR diversity were shown by the long-lived group, suggesting age selection. As age increased, observed TCR beta diversity per million T cells dropped in a roughly linear way, and a significant reduction was already evident by age around 41. Estimates of total diversity based on one million sequenced T cells were regarded as lower bounds and as underestimates.

Material for sequencing was blood. The TCR was taken from a man aged 18 to 29 in good health.

CDR3 sequence: CSVDPIQYF. The bases read TGCAGCGTTGATCCAATTCAGTACTTC. The chain was built from TRBV29-1 and TRBJ2-5; no D gene call is confident. The germline ends are 7 bases apart after V is trimmed by 3 bases and J by 11 bases. CDR3 length: 9 amino acids, cysteine to phenylalanine. Just the 27-base CDR3 DNA is kept, in frame starting at base 1. Per the germline V gene, SQVTM is the CDR1 and ANQGSEA is the CDR2. Outside the CDR3, residues come from the reference TRBV29-1 and TRBJ2-5 proteins, so the full variable domain is: SAVISQKPSRDICQRGTSLTIQCQVDSQVTMMFWYRQQPGQSLTLIATANQGSEATYESGFVIDKFPISRPNLTFSTLTVSNMSPEDSSIYLCSVDPIQYFGPGTRLLVL.